A selection of T cell receptor beta chains follows, all from one sample in a study of control samples from healthy donors and cancer patients. Sequenced by immunoSEQ multiplex PCR; TCRdb stores in-frame clones only, minus some. The data hold 130,000 or so clones, with around 87% observed a single time. Material for sequencing was blood. The receptors were sampled from a man in his sixties in good health. Each CDR3 is given with its conserved first and last residue. The order of the fields is clone size, V gene, J gene, D gene, CDR3 protein, CDR3 DNA. The D gene is left open where the match is weak. Expanded clones are given a class, and other clones once, few, many or no size at all.

clone_size: -
v_call: TRBV19
j_call: TRBJ1-5
d_call: TRBD1
cdr3_aa: CAVARTGGINQPQHF
cdr3_nt: TGTGCCGTAGCCCGGACAGGGGGTATCAATCAGCCCCAGCATTTT

clone_size: once
v_call: TRBV18
j_call: TRBJ2-1
d_call: -
cdr3_aa: CASSPNSWDNEQFF
cdr3_nt: TGTGCCAGCTCACCTAACTCTTGGGACAATGAGCAGTTCTTC

clone_size: -
v_call: TRBV28
j_call: TRBJ2-1
d_call: -
cdr3_aa: CASTTGRNEQFF
cdr3_nt: TGTGCCAGCACCACGGGAAGGAATGAGCAGTTCTTC

clone_size: -
v_call: TRBV10-1
j_call: TRBJ2-1
d_call: -
cdr3_aa: CASSDGNEQFF
cdr3_nt: TGCGCCAGCAGTGACGGGAATGAGCAGTTCTTC

clone_size: -
v_call: TRBV19
j_call: TRBJ1-5
d_call: -
cdr3_aa: CASWGRGGNQPQHF
cdr3_nt: TGTGCCAGTTGGGGAAGGGGTGGCAATCAGCCCCAGCATTTT

clone_size: few
v_call: TRBV5-1
j_call: TRBJ2-3
d_call: TRBD2
cdr3_aa: CASSYPGLALKSTDTQYF
cdr3_nt: TGCGCCAGCAGCTATCCGGGACTAGCGCTCAAGAGCACAGATACGCAGTATTTT

clone_size: once
v_call: TRBV12-3/TRBV12-4
j_call: TRBJ1-6
d_call: -
cdr3_aa: CASTPGFDSPLHF
cdr3_nt: TGTGCCAGCACCCCCGGCTTCGATTCACCCCTCCACTTT

clone_size: -
v_call: TRBV19
j_call: TRBJ1-6
d_call: -
cdr3_aa: CASSDTYNSPLHF
cdr3_nt: TGTGCCAGTAGTGATACCTATAATTCACCCCTCCACTTT

clone_size: -
v_call: TRBV28
j_call: TRBJ2-6
d_call: -
cdr3_aa: CASKGGNSGANVLTF
cdr3_nt: TGTGCCAGCAAGGGCGGAAACTCTGGGGCCAACGTCCTGACTTTC

clone_size: -
v_call: TRBV9
j_call: TRBJ2-5
d_call: -
cdr3_aa: CASSVGSMGETQYF
cdr3_nt: TGTGCCAGCAGCGTAGGATCCATGGGGGAGACCCAGTACTTC

clone_size: -
v_call: TRBV6-5
j_call: TRBJ1-1
d_call: -
cdr3_aa: CASSSELAPNTEAFF
cdr3_nt: TGTGCCAGCAGTTCCGAACTAGCTCCGAACACTGAAGCTTTCTTT

clone_size: few
v_call: TRBV6-4
j_call: TRBJ1-1
d_call: -
cdr3_aa: CASRKEDTMNTEAFF
cdr3_nt: TGTGCCAGCAGAAAAGAGGACACAATGAACACTGAAGCTTTCTTT

clone_size: -
v_call: TRBV7-9
j_call: TRBJ2-1
d_call: -
cdr3_aa: CASSLDSYNEQFF
cdr3_nt: TGTGCCAGCAGCTTAGACAGCTACAATGAGCAGTTCTTC

clone_size: -
v_call: TRBV2
j_call: TRBJ2-1
d_call: TRBD1
cdr3_aa: CASSKDRDNEQFF
cdr3_nt: TGTGCCAGCAGTAAAGACAGGGACAATGAGCAGTTCTTC

clone_size: -
v_call: TRBV9
j_call: TRBJ1-2
d_call: TRBD1
cdr3_aa: CASTAGLGQGVSQPYGYTF
cdr3_nt: TGTGCCAGCACCGCCGGGTTGGGACAGGGTGTATCCCAACCCTATGGCTACACCTTC

clone_size: -
v_call: TRBV11-2
j_call: TRBJ2-1
d_call: TRBD2
cdr3_aa: CASSLGLAGGPGFF
cdr3_nt: TGTGCCAGCAGCTTGGGACTAGCGGGGGGGCCCGGGTTCTTC

clone_size: -
v_call: TRBV28
j_call: TRBJ1-6
d_call: -
cdr3_aa: CASSLVWGVMGSPLHF
cdr3_nt: TGTGCCAGCAGTTTGGTTTGGGGTGTTATGGGTTCACCCCTCCACTTT

clone_size: -
v_call: TRBV19
j_call: TRBJ2-1
d_call: -
cdr3_aa: CASRRNGGGGRFF
cdr3_nt: TGTGCCAGTAGGAGAAATGGTGGGGGGGGCCGGTTCTTC

clone_size: -
v_call: TRBV28
j_call: TRBJ1-1
d_call: -
cdr3_aa: CASSFSGGRYTEAFF
cdr3_nt: TGTGCCAGCAGTTTCTCCGGGGGAAGGTACACTGAAGCTTTCTTT

clone_size: -
v_call: TRBV19
j_call: TRBJ1-2
d_call: -
cdr3_aa: CASSYLPSPGGPHGYTF
cdr3_nt: TGTGCCAGTAGTTATCTCCCCAGCCCCGGGGGGCCCCATGGCTACACCTTC

clone_size: -
v_call: TRBV6-2/TRBV6-3
j_call: TRBJ2-3
d_call: TRBD1
cdr3_aa: CASSYSGQGWDTQYF
cdr3_nt: TGTGCCAGCAGTTACTCCGGACAGGGGTGGGATACGCAGTATTTT

clone_size: few
v_call: TRBV7-3
j_call: TRBJ1-1
d_call: -
cdr3_aa: CASSLTGTVNTEAFF
cdr3_nt: TGTGCCAGCAGCTTAACCGGGACGGTGAACACTGAAGCTTTCTTT

clone_size: once
v_call: TRBV4-1
j_call: TRBJ2-2
d_call: TRBD1
cdr3_aa: CASSHNHRQGAGELFF
cdr3_nt: TGCGCCAGCAGCCATAACCATAGACAGGGGGCCGGGGAGCTGTTTTTT

clone_size: -
v_call: TRBV7-2
j_call: TRBJ1-1
d_call: -
cdr3_aa: CASSSPGGSEAFF
cdr3_nt: TGTGCCAGCAGCTCCCCTGGGGGGTCTGAAGCTTTCTTT

clone_size: -
v_call: TRBV5-6
j_call: TRBJ1-4
d_call: TRBD1
cdr3_aa: CASRQGADAEKLFF
cdr3_nt: TGTGCCAGCAGACAGGGGGCTGACGCTGAAAAACTGTTTTTT

clone_size: -
v_call: TRBV3-1/TRBV3-2
j_call: TRBJ2-1
d_call: TRBD2
cdr3_aa: CASSQDNSGGEQFF
cdr3_nt: TGTGCCAGCAGCCAAGACAATAGCGGGGGTGAGCAGTTCTTC

clone_size: -
v_call: TRBV3-1/TRBV3-2
j_call: TRBJ2-7
d_call: -
cdr3_aa: CASSHHGDYEQYF
cdr3_nt: TGTGCCAGCAGCCACCACGGCGACTACGAGCAGTACTTC

clone_size: -
v_call: TRBV7-2
j_call: TRBJ1-4
d_call: TRBD1
cdr3_aa: CASSPGGTGGFRLFF
cdr3_nt: TGTGCCAGCAGCCCAGGGGGGACAGGAGGCTTCCGACTGTTTTTT

clone_size: -
v_call: TRBV5-8
j_call: TRBJ1-2
d_call: -
cdr3_aa: CASTLGRNYGYTF
cdr3_nt: TGTGCCAGCACCTTGGGGAGGAACTATGGCTACACCTTC

clone_size: -
v_call: TRBV5-1
j_call: TRBJ1-2
d_call: -
cdr3_aa: CASRPTVNYGYTF
cdr3_nt: TGCGCCAGCAGACCTACAGTTAACTATGGCTACACCTTC

clone_size: -
v_call: TRBV7-2
j_call: TRBJ1-2
d_call: -
cdr3_aa: CASSQNRVANYGYTF
cdr3_nt: TGTGCCAGCAGCCAAAACAGGGTAGCTAACTATGGCTACACCTTC

clone_size: -
v_call: TRBV6-1
j_call: TRBJ2-1
d_call: TRBD2
cdr3_aa: CASSGFSGGAASYNEQFF
cdr3_nt: TGTGCCAGCAGTGGCTTTAGCGGGGGGGCGGCGAGTTACAATGAGCAGTTCTTC

clone_size: few
v_call: TRBV3-1/TRBV3-2
j_call: TRBJ1-6
d_call: -
cdr3_aa: CASSRAGNSPLHF
cdr3_nt: TGTGCCAGCAGCCGGGCAGGTAATTCACCCCTCCACTTT

clone_size: -
v_call: TRBV9
j_call: TRBJ2-6
d_call: TRBD2
cdr3_aa: CASSVTAGGYATGANVLTF
cdr3_nt: TGTGCCAGCAGCGTAACAGCGGGGGGGTACGCTACTGGGGCCAACGTCCTGACTTTC

clone_size: -
v_call: TRBV12-3/TRBV12-4
j_call: TRBJ2-7
d_call: -
cdr3_aa: CASSLASEQYF
cdr3_nt: TGTGCCAGCAGTTTGGCGTCCGAGCAGTACTTC

clone_size: -
v_call: TRBV24-1
j_call: TRBJ1-2
d_call: -
cdr3_aa: CATSDSGAYGYTF
cdr3_nt: TGTGCCACCAGTGATTCAGGGGCCTATGGCTACACCTTC

clone_size: -
v_call: TRBV9
j_call: TRBJ1-1
d_call: -
cdr3_aa: CASSVFDGMNTEAFF
cdr3_nt: TGTGCCAGCAGCGTGTTTGACGGAATGAACACTGAAGCTTTCTTT

clone_size: -
v_call: TRBV28
j_call: TRBJ2-2
d_call: -
cdr3_aa: CASSLANRLTGELFF
cdr3_nt: TGTGCCAGCAGTTTAGCTAACCGCCTTACCGGGGAGCTGTTTTTT

clone_size: -
v_call: TRBV6-2/TRBV6-3
j_call: TRBJ2-7
d_call: TRBD2
cdr3_aa: CASSSTSGGTSYEQYF
cdr3_nt: TGTGCCAGCAGCTCGACTAGCGGGGGGACCTCCTACGAGCAGTACTTC

clone_size: -
v_call: TRBV7-3
j_call: TRBJ2-3
d_call: -
cdr3_aa: CASSLTTADTDTQYF
cdr3_nt: TGTGCCAGCAGCTTAACAACTGCCGACACAGATACGCAGTATTTT

clone_size: once
v_call: TRBV6-5
j_call: TRBJ2-7
d_call: -
cdr3_aa: CASLSRGSSYEQYF
cdr3_nt: TGTGCCAGCCTTAGTCGGGGGAGCTCCTACGAGCAGTACTTC

clone_size: few
v_call: TRBV7-9
j_call: TRBJ1-3
d_call: TRBD1
cdr3_aa: CASSLSTGAGNTIYF
cdr3_nt: TGTGCCAGCAGCCTTAGTACAGGGGCTGGAAACACCATATATTTT

clone_size: -
v_call: TRBV3-1/TRBV3-2
j_call: TRBJ1-1
d_call: -
cdr3_aa: CASSQEPNQVSTWNTEAFF
cdr3_nt: TGTGCCAGCAGCCAAGAACCCAACCAAGTCTCTACTTGGAACACTGAAGCTTTCTTT

clone_size: -
v_call: TRBV18
j_call: TRBJ1-3
d_call: -
cdr3_aa: CASSPIPGVLAGNTIYF
cdr3_nt: TGTGCCAGCTCACCTATTCCAGGGGTTTTGGCTGGAAACACCATATATTTT

clone_size: -
v_call: TRBV7-3
j_call: TRBJ2-7
d_call: TRBD1
cdr3_aa: CASRGGQGGHEQYF
cdr3_nt: TGTGCCAGCCGCGGGGGACAGGGGGGCCACGAGCAGTACTTC

clone_size: few
v_call: TRBV3-1/TRBV3-2
j_call: TRBJ1-1
d_call: TRBD1
cdr3_aa: CASSLGTGGFTEAFF
cdr3_nt: TGTGCCAGCAGCCTCGGGACAGGGGGCTTTACTGAAGCTTTCTTT

clone_size: -
v_call: TRBV19
j_call: TRBJ2-6
d_call: TRBD2
cdr3_aa: CASRSGGSKGANVLTF
cdr3_nt: TGTGCCAGTAGAAGCGGGGGGAGTAAAGGGGCCAACGTCCTGACTTTC

clone_size: -
v_call: TRBV30
j_call: TRBJ1-1
d_call: -
cdr3_aa: CAWSRGVNTEAFF
cdr3_nt: TGTGCCTGGAGCAGGGGCGTGAACACTGAAGCTTTCTTT